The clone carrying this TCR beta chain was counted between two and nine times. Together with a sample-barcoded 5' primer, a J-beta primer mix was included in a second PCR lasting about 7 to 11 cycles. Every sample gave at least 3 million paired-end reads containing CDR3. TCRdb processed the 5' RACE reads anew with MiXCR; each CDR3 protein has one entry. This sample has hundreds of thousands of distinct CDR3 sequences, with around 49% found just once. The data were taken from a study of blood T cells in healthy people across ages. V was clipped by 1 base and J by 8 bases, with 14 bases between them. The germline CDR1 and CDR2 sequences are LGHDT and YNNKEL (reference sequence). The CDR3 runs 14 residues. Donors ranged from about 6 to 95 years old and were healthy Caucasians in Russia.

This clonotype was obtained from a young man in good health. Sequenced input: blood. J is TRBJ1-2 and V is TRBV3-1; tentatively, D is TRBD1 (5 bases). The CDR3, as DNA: TGTGCCAGCAGCCAAGGTGGGGCAGGCCCAGGCTACACCTTC. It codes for CASSQGGAGPGYTF.